The clone carrying this T cell receptor (beta chain) showed up just once. The data were taken from a study of blood T cell repertoires in COVID-19. Clones were sequenced by immunoSEQ multiplex PCR, and TCRdb holds only the in-frame ones, with some missing. The sample lists about 440,000 clones, around 90% occurring once. The germline CDR1 and CDR2 sequences are MDHEN and SYDVKM. The CDR3 loop spans 12 amino acids. The germline V and J ends were trimmed by 3 bases and 8 bases, with 7 bases remaining between them. Study members were between about 18 and 90 years old and lived in 25 or so US regions. Symptom resolution, clearance, or two negative PCRs marked the recovered donors of Cohort 3.

V is TRBV28 and J is TRBJ1-4, with no clear D. The receptor was isolated from a man aged 18 to 29 who had recovered from COVID-19. The sequencing sample was made of PBMCs or T cells enriched from blood (not recorded which). The CDR3 DNA follows: TGTGCCAGCAGTTTTCGAGGAGAAAAACTGTTTTTT. This gives the protein CASSFRGEKLFF. Together with reference TRBV28 and TRBJ1-4, the CDR3 gives the full variable domain: DVKVTQSSRYLVKRTGEKVFLECVQDMDHENMFWYRQDPGLGLRLIYFSYDVKMKEKGDIPEGYSVSREKKERFSLILESASTNQTSMYLCASSFRGEKLFFGSGTQLSVL.